The present entry profiles one T cell receptor beta chain with its context. Sequencing templates came from extracted RNA that was reverse transcribed into cDNA. Some clones are missing from TCRdb's copy, which holds only in-frame ones; the method was immunoSEQ multiplex PCR. Of approximately 180,000 clones listed, 65% to 75% are singletons. These data come from a study of CD8+ T cells in alopecia areata. Across the whole study: Each day, treated patients took oral tofacitinib twice, at 5 to 10 mg per dose. Dosing with tofacitinib proceeded for 6 to 18 months, followed by 6 months off drug.

The CDR3 spans 13 residues. V was trimmed by 4 bases and J by 9 bases, leaving 10 bases between them. Germline V lookup: CDR1 MGHRA, CDR2 YSYEKL. The rearrangement links TRBV4-1 to TRBJ1-6; D remains ambiguous. The source of this sequence is a human donor with alopecia areata. The sample in question was CD8+ T cells sorted from blood, obtained at week 0. CDR3 sequence: CASSRSPGSPLHF. The CDR3 DNA is TGCGCCAGCAGCCGTAGCCCAGGTTCACCCCTCCACTTT.